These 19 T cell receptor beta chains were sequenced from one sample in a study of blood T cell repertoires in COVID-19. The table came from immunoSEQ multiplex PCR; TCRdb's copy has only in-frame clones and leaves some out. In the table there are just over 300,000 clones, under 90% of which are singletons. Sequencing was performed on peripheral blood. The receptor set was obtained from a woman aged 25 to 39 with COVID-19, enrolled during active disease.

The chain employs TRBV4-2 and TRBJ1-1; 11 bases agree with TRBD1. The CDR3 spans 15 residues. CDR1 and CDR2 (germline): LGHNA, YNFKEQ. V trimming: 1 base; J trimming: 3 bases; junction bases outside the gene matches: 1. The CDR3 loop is CASSQGDRGDTEAFF. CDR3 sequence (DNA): TGTGCCAGCAGCCAAGGGGACAGGGGGGACACTGAAGCTTTCTTT.

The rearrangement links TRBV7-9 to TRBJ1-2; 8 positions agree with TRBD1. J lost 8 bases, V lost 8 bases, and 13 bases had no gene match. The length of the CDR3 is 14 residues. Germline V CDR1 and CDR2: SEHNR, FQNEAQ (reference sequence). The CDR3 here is CASSGGIRAGGYTF. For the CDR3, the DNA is TGTGCCAGCTCAGGGGGCATCAGGGCGGGAGGCTACACCTTC.

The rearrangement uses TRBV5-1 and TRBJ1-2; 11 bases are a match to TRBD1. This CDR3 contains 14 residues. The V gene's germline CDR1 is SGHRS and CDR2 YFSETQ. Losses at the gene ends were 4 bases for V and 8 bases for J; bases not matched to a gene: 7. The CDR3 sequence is CASSPGQGVTGYTF. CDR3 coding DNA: TGCGCCAGCAGCCCGGGACAGGGGGTTACAGGCTACACCTTC.

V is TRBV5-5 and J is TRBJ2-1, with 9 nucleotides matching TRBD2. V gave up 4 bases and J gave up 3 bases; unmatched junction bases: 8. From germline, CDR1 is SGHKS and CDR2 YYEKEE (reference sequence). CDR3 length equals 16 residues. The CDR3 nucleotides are TGTGCCAGCAGCCTCGCTATACTAGCGGGCTACAATGAGCAGTTCTTC. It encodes CASSLAILAGYNEQFF.

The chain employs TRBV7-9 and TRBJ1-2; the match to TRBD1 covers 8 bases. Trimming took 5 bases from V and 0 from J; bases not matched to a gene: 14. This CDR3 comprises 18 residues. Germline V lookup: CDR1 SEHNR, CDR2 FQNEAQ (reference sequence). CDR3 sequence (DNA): TGTGCCAGCAGCGACCGGGACAGGCTACTGTTAGCTAACTATGGCTACACCTTC. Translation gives CASSDRDRLLLANYGYTF.

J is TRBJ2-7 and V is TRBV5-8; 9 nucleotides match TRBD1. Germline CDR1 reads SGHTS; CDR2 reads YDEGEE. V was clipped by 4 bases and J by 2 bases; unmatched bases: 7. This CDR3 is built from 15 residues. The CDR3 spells CASSRAGTGTYEQYF. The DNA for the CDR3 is TGTGCCAGCAGCCGCGCCGGGACAGGGACCTACGAGCAGTACTTC.

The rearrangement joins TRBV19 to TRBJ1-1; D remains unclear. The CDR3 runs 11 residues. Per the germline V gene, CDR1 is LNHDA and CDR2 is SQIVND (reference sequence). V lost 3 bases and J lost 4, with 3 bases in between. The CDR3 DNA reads TGTGCCAGTAGTATCGGCACTGAAGCTTTCTTT. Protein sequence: CASSIGTEAFF. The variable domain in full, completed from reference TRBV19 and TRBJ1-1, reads DGGITQSPKYLFRKEGQNVTLSCEQNLNHDAMYWYRQDPGQGLRLIYYSQIVNDFQKGDIAEGYSVSREKKESFPLTVTSAQKNPTAFYLCASSIGTEAFFGQGTRLTVV.

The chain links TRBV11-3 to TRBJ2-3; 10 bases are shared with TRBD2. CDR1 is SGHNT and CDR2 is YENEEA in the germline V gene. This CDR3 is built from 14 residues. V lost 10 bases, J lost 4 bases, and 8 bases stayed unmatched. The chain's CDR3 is CATSSGGASDTQYF. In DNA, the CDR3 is TGTGCCACCTCCAGCGGGGGGGCCTCAGATACGCAGTATTTT.

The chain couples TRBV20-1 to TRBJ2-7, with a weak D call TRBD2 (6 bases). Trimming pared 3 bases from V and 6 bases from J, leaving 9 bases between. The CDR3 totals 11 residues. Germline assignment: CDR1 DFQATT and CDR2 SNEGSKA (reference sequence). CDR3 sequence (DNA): TGCAGTGCTAGGGCCGGGAGCGAGCAGTACGTC. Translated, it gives CSARAGSEQYV.

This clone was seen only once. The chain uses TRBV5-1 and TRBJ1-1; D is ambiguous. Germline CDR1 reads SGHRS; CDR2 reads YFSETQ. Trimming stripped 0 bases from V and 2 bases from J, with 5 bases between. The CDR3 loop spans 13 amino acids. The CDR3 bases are TGCGCCAGCAGCTTGGGTCTTAACACTGAAGCTTTCTTT. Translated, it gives CASSLGLNTEAFF.

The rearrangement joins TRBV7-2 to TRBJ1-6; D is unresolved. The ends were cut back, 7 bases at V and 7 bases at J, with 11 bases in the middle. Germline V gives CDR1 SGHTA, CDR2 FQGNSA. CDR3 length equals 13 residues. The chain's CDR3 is CASTGSGNSPLHF. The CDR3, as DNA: TGTGCCAGCACCGGATCCGGGAATTCACCCCTCCACTTT.

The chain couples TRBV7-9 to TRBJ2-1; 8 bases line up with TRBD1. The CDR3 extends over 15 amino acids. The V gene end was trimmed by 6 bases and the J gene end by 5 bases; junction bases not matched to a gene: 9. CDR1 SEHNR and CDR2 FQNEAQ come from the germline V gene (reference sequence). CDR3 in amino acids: CASSPIGTGDNEQFF. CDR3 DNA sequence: TGTGCCAGCAGTCCGATCGGGACAGGAGACAATGAGCAGTTCTTC. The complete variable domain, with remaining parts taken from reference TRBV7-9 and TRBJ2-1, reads DTGVSQNPRHKITKRGQNVTFRCDPISEHNRLYWYRQTLGQGPEFLTYFQNEAQLEKSRLLSDRFSAERPKGSFSTLEIQRTEQGDSAMYLCASSPIGTGDNEQFFGPGTRLTVL.

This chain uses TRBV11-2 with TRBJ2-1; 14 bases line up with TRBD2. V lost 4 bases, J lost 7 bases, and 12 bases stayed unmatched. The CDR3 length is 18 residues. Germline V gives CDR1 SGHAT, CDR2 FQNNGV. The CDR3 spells CASSSQHGLAGGQNEQFF. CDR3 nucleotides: TGTGCCAGCAGCTCGCAACACGGACTAGCGGGGGGTCAGAATGAGCAGTTCTTC.

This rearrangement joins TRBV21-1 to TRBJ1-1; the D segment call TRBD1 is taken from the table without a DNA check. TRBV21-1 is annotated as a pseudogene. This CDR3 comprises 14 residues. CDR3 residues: CASSKGRGHTEAFF. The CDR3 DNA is TGTGCCAGCAGCAAAGGAAGGGGCCACACTGAAGCTTTCTTT.

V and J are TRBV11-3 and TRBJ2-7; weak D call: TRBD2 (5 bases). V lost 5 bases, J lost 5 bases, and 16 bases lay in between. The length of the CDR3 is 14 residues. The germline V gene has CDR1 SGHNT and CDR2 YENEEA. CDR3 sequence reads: CASSLTHSGDEQYF. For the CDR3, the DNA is TGTGCCAGCAGCCTCACCCACAGCGGCGACGAGCAGTACTTC.

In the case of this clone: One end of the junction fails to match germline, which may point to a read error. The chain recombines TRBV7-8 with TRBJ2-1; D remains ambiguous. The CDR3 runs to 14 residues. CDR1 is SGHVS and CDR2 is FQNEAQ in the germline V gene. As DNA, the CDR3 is TGTGCCAGCAGCCTTTCCATCACTTACAATGAGCGGTTCTTC. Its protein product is CASSLSITYNERFF. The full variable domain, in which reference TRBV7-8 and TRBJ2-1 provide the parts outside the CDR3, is GAGVSQSPRYKVAKRGQDVALRCDPISGHVSLFWYQQALGQGPEFLTYFQNEAQLDKSGLPSDRFFAERPEGSVSTLKIQRTQQEDSAVYLCASSLSITYNERFFGPGTRLTVL.

CDR3 in DNA: TGTGCCAGCTCACATCAGTCTGGAAACACCATATATTTT. Amino acids: CASSHQSGNTIYF. The chain has TRBV18 and TRBJ1-3; D gene unclear. Germline V lookup: CDR1 KGHSH, CDR2 LQKENI. V was shortened by 4 bases and J by 1 base, with 5 bases between the two germline ends. The CDR3 covers 13 residues.

CDR3 nucleotides: TGTGCCAACCACAGGAGAGAGACTGAAGCTTTCTTT. Translating it yields CANHRRETEAFF. This chain joins TRBV2 and TRBJ1-1; tentatively, D is TRBD1 (5 bases). The V and J ends lost 10 bases and 5 bases respectively, with 14 bases between them. The CDR3 spans 12 residues. From germline, CDR1 is SNHLY and CDR2 FYNNEI.

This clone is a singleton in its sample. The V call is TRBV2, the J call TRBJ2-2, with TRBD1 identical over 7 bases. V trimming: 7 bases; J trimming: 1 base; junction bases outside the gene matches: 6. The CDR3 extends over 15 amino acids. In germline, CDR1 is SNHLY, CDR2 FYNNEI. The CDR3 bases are TGTGCCAGCACCCCCCGGACAGGGAACACCGGGGAGCTGTTTTTT. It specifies CASTPRTGNTGELFF.